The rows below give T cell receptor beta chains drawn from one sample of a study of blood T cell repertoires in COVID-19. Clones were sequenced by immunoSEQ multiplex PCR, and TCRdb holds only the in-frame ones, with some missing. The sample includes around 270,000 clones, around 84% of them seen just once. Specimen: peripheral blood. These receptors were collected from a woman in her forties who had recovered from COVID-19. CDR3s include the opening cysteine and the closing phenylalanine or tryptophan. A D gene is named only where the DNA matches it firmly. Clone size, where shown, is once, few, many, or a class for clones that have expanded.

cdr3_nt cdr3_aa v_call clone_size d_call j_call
TGTGCCAGCAGCCTGCAAGGGGAAAGGGCCTACGAGCAGTACTTC CASSLQGERAYEQYF TRBV21-1 . . TRBJ2-7
TGTGCCAGCACCGGTGAGGGGGCGAGTTCACCCCTCCACTTT CASTGEGASSPLHF TRBV2 . TRBD1 TRBJ1-6
TGCAGTGCTAGTACTCTGACAGGGTATGGCTACACCTTC CSASTLTGYGYTF TRBV20-1 . TRBD1 TRBJ1-2
TGTGCCAGTTCCTTCGGGGGGGCGAGCGCAGATACGCAGTATTTT CASSFGGASADTQYF TRBV6-5 . TRBD2 TRBJ2-3
TGTGCCAGCAGGGTCCGCGGAGAGGGGGCAGGTCAGCCCCAGCATTTT CASRVRGEGAGQPQHF TRBV28 . TRBD1 TRBJ1-5
TGCAGCGGGGGTACCGGGACAGGGAACGAGCAGTACTTC CSGGTGTGNEQYF TRBV29-1 . TRBD1 TRBJ2-7
TGTGCCAGCAGCTCTCCCGGGACAGCCTACAATGAGCAGTTCTTC CASSSPGTAYNEQFF TRBV11-2 . TRBD1 TRBJ2-1
TGCAGCGTGGGAGGAGGGGATGAAAAACTGTTTTTT CSVGGGDEKLFF TRBV29-1 . . TRBJ1-4
TGTGCCAGCAGACTCATGAACACTGAAGCTTTCTTT CASRLMNTEAFF TRBV2 . . TRBJ1-1
TGTGCCAGCTCACCACCCGGGACACCGGAAAAACTGTTTTTT CASSPPGTPEKLFF TRBV18 once . TRBJ1-4
TGTGCCAGCAGTTACTCGAACCATTACGAGGAAAAACTGTTTTTT CASSYSNHYEEKLFF TRBV6-5 few . TRBJ1-4
TGTGCCAGCAGCCTCCCCAGGCCGAATGAGCAGTTCTTC CASSLPRPNEQFF TRBV5-4 . . TRBJ2-1
TGTGCCAGCAGCCGTGGAGGGGGCCCCTACAATGAGCAGTTCTTC CASSRGGGPYNEQFF TRBV28 . . TRBJ2-1
TGTGCCATCAGTACTACTAGCGGGGGCTACAATGAGCAGTTCTTC CAISTTSGGYNEQFF TRBV10-3 . TRBD2 TRBJ2-1
TGTGCCATCAGTGAGAGGGACAGGGTCGACAATGAGCAGTTCTTC CAISERDRVDNEQFF TRBV10-3 once TRBD1 TRBJ2-1
TGTGCCAGCGGTGGGACAAGCCTCATGTACGAGCAGTACTTC CASGGTSLMYEQYF TRBV2 . . TRBJ2-7
TGTGCCAGCTCAAAGACAAAGGACTCCTTAGGGGAGCAGTACTTC CASSKTKDSLGEQYF TRBV18 . . TRBJ2-7
TGTGCCAGCACCACACAGGGGGAATCTTCACCCCTCCACTTT CASTTQGESSPLHF TRBV28 . TRBD1 TRBJ1-6
TGCGCCAGCAGCTTGGCCTACGTAAGGGGACAAAGCTCTGGAAACACCATATATTTT CASSLAYVRGQSSGNTIYF TRBV5-1 . . TRBJ1-3
TGTGCCAGCAGTTACGACAGTGATCAGCCCCAGCATTTT CASSYDSDQPQHF TRBV6-2/TRBV6-3 few . TRBJ1-5
TGTGCCAGTAGGAACAGGGGCAATGAGCAGTTCTTC CASRNRGNEQFF TRBV19 few TRBD1 TRBJ2-1
TGTGCCAGCAGTGGAGCGACAGGGATCCCCTCCGAGCAGTACTTC CASSGATGIPSEQYF TRBV2 . TRBD1 TRBJ2-7
TGTGCCAGCAGTCTAGACAGGGGCACAGATACGCAGTATTTT CASSLDRGTDTQYF TRBV28 . TRBD1 TRBJ2-3
TGTGCCAGCAGCCAAGAACGGACAGCGAACACCGGGGAGCTGTTTTTT CASSQERTANTGELFF TRBV3-1/TRBV3-2 . . TRBJ2-2
TGTGCCAGCAGTTACGACACAGGGAATTCTAACTATGGCTACACCTTC CASSYDTGNSNYGYTF TRBV6-5 . . TRBJ1-2
TGTGCCAGCAGTGAACCAGGGCAGGGCAACACTGAAGCTTTCTTT CASSEPGQGNTEAFF TRBV6-1 . . TRBJ1-1
TGTGCCAGCAGTGTCTCGACAGGGAGGAATACCGGGGAGCTGTTTTTT CASSVSTGRNTGELFF TRBV28 . . TRBJ2-2
TGTGCCTGGAGGAAGTGGGGGCCACGAGCGGAGCAGTACTTC CAWRKWGPRAEQYF TRBV30 . . TRBJ2-7
TGTGCCAGCAGCTCGTGGACAGGGAAGAGTTCGGGCTACACCTTC CASSSWTGKSSGYTF TRBV11-2 . TRBD1 TRBJ1-2
TGTGCCTGGGCAGGGACAGGGGCTAATGAAAAACTGTTTTTT CAWAGTGANEKLFF TRBV30 once TRBD1 TRBJ1-4
TGCAGCGCTACCGTCACAGGGGCCATATATTTT CSATVTGAIYF TRBV29-1 . TRBD1 TRBJ1-3
TGTGCCAGCTCAACAACACAGGGTGACGATACGCAGTATTTT CASSTTQGDDTQYF TRBV18 . . TRBJ2-3
TGTGCCAGCACATTCGCAGACTACGAGCAGTACTTC CASTFADYEQYF TRBV2 . . TRBJ2-7
TGTGCCAGTAGTCGGGGACAGGGGTATGGCTACACCTTC CASSRGQGYGYTF TRBV19 . TRBD1 TRBJ1-2
TGTGCCAGTAGTATCGTGGAGAATTTAAACACTGAAGCTTTCTTT CASSIVENLNTEAFF TRBV19 . . TRBJ1-1
TGTGCCAGCAGCCCGCAGGGGAATGGGGCTGAAGCTTTCTTT CASSPQGNGAEAFF TRBV7-3 few . TRBJ1-1
TGTGCCAGCAGCCTCTCGACTAGCTATGGCTACACCTTC CASSLSTSYGYTF TRBV14 . . TRBJ1-2
TGTGCCAGCAGTTCGAGGAGCGGGCGTCAGCCCCAGCATTTT CASSSRSGRQPQHF TRBV6-5 . . TRBJ1-5
TGTGCCAGCAGTCGGGGGGAAAACTACAATGAGCAGTTCTTC CASSRGENYNEQFF TRBV6-5 medium-sized TRBD2 TRBJ2-1
TGTGCCAGCCACTACAGGGGGGGAATCTATGGCTACACCTTC CASHYRGGIYGYTF TRBV28 . TRBD1 TRBJ1-2
TGTGCCAGCAGTCCGCGCCCCGGACAGGGGGCTTCCTACGAGCAGTACTTC CASSPRPGQGASYEQYF TRBV27 once TRBD1 TRBJ2-7
TGCGCCAGCAGCCAGATCGTCAAGGGGGTAGCTCGTACCGGGGAGCTGTTTTTT CASSQIVKGVARTGELFF TRBV4-1 . . TRBJ2-2
TGTGCCAGCAGCCTTGCAGGGGGCCCCAATCAGCCCCAGCATTTT CASSLAGGPNQPQHF TRBV11-2 . TRBD1 TRBJ1-5
TGCGCCAGCAGCCAAGTGTGGGGCAGCTCCTACGAGCAGTACTTC CASSQVWGSSYEQYF TRBV4-1 . . TRBJ2-7
TGTGCCAGCACCTTTAGCGGGGGGGCCAAAAACATTCAGTACTTC CASTFSGGAKNIQYF TRBV28 . TRBD2 TRBJ2-4
TGTGCCAGTAGTATACAACCGTGGGGAGAGAGCAATCAGCCCCAGCATTTT CASSIQPWGESNQPQHF TRBV19 . . TRBJ1-5
TGTGCCAGCAGCTTAGAGGGGGCCTCGGGAGGGAATGAGCAGTTCTTC CASSLEGASGGNEQFF TRBV7-2 . . TRBJ2-1
TGTGCCAGCAGTTCACTAGCAGAAGAGACCCAGTACTTC CASSSLAEETQYF TRBV12-3/TRBV12-4 . . TRBJ2-5
TGTGCCAGCAGCTTAAACCCTAGCGGGAACCAAGAGACCCAGTACTTC CASSLNPSGNQETQYF TRBV7-3 . TRBD2 TRBJ2-5
TGTGCCAGCAGTGAAAGCAGGTACTATGGCTACACCTTC CASSESRYYGYTF TRBV6-1 . . TRBJ1-2